The 2 T cell receptor beta chains below were found in one sample sequenced in a study of blood T cell repertoires in COVID-19. Generated by immunoSEQ multiplex PCR, the TCRdb table keeps only in-frame clones and is missing some. The data show approximately 440,000 clones, approximately 90% seen once. Sequencing was carried out using PBMCs or T cells enriched from blood (not recorded which). The receptors were sampled from a young woman who had recovered from COVID-19.

The genes are TRBV11-2 and TRBJ1-4, with D perhaps TRBD1 (5 bases). The CDR3 sequence is 16 residues long. V was clipped by 1 base and J by 8 bases, with 17 bases between them. Germline V gene data show CDR1 as SGHAT and CDR2 as FQNNGV. This CDR3 reads CASSLVRGGVGEKLFF. CDR3 in DNA: TGTGCCAGCAGCTTAGTCCGCGGGGGAGTAGGGGAAAAACTGTTTTTT.

V gene TRBV30 combines with J gene TRBJ1-2, with TRBD1 as a possible D gene (5 bases). Germline CDR1 and CDR2: GTSNPN and SVGIG (reference sequence). The ends were cut back, 1 base at V and 8 bases at J, with 8 bases in the middle. The CDR3 has 11 amino acids. The CDR3 region is CAWSGQGGYTF. The DNA for the CDR3 is TGTGCCTGGAGTGGGCAGGGAGGCTACACCTTC.